Below are 5 T cell receptor beta chains sequenced from a single sample in a study of breast tumors, draining lymph nodes, adjacent tissues. Axillary draining lymph nodes of breast cancer patients supplied the node samples. One entry per CDR3 protein results from TCRdb running MiXCR on the multiplex PCR reads. The sample consists of fewer than 200,000 distinct CDR3 sequences, approximately 33% of them appearing once. The specimen was axillary lymph node tissue. These receptor sequences come from a female donor with breast cancer. Some clones in this sample may be carry-over from other donors' samples.

The chain combines TRBV24-1 with TRBJ2-2, with 13 bases fitting TRBD2. CDR3 length: 15 amino acids. CDR1 and CDR2 from the germline V gene are KGHDR and SFDVKD. CDR3 loop: CARRLAGGNTGELFF. DNA of the CDR3: TGTGCTCGGCGACTAGCGGGGGGGAACACCGGGGAGCTGTTTTTT.

V gene TRBV4-2 combines with J gene TRBJ1-4; possibly TRBD1 for D (5 bases). CDR3 length: 13 amino acids. V shed 0 bases and J shed 11 bases, with 10 bases lying between them. In germline, CDR1 is LGHNA, CDR2 YNFKEQ. Here the CDR3 DNA reads TGTGCCAGCAGCCAAGATCGGGCAGGGAAACTGTTTTTT. Translation: CASSQDRAGKLFF.

Notes on this clonotype: A much larger clone is a single base away; this may be a read error. This chain joins TRBV20-1 and TRBJ2-5, with D tentatively TRBD1 (6 bases). V was clipped by 5 bases and J by 5 bases, with 21 bases between them. Germline V gene lookup returns CDR1 DFQATT and CDR2 SNEGSKA (reference sequence). This CDR3 has 15 amino acids. The CDR3 DNA follows: TGCAGTGCTCAGTCCTTCATAGGGGGTACGGAGACCCAGTACTTC. This translates into CSAQSFIGGTETQYF.

This clonotype was seen repeatedly, ten times or more. The chain joins TRBV7-2 to TRBJ2-7; 11 nucleotides align to TRBD2. V lost 3 bases to trimming and J lost 0 bases; unmatched junction nucleotides: 10. Per the germline V gene, CDR1 is SGHTA and CDR2 is FQGNSA. This CDR3 has 18 amino acids. CDR3 region: CASSLMGLAVPSSYEQYF. The CDR3 DNA sequence: TGTGCCAGCAGCTTGATGGGACTAGCGGTCCCAAGCTCCTACGAGCAGTACTTC.

The V gene is TRBV5-1, the J gene TRBJ2-5; TRBD2 is a possible D gene (6 bases). Deletions cut 4 bases from V and 2 bases from J, with 12 bases between. This CDR3 region has 14 residues. Germline V gene sequence: CDR1 SGHRS, CDR2 YFSETQ. CDR3: CASSRRGSQETQYF. The CDR3 nucleotides are TGCGCCAGCAGCCGGAGGGGATCACAAGAGACCCAGTACTTC.